This TCR beta chain was sequenced during a study of T cells in Graves' hyperthyroidism and ophthalmopathy. What was amplified from RNA transcripts were TCR beta CDR3 regions. Researchers ran a first-round RT-PCR on the TCR CDR3 using the HTBI primer set. TCRdb independently ran MiXCR on the multiplex PCR reads; one entry per CDR3 protein. The top ten hold about 25% of the sample, which has about 550,000 distinct CDR3 sequences, around 20% seen once. This clonotype showed up many times. Germline values: CDR1 MNHNS, CDR2 SASEGT. The CDR3 covers 14 residues. V was pared by 6 bases and J by 3 bases, with 12 bases between. Hyperthyroidism in the patients, aged 18 to 65, was newly diagnosed and under 2 months in duration. Clinical symptoms, serum thyroxine and TRAb, thyroid ultrasound and orbital computed tomography were used for the diagnoses. Fresh peripheral blood, around 9.2 ml of it, supplied the PBMCs.

This chain joins TRBV6-1 and TRBJ1-5, with TRBD1 as a possible D gene (6 bases). Sample: blood. The sequence was obtained from a man in his late teens or twenties with Graves' hyperthyroidism. The CDR3 nucleotides read TGTGCCAGCAGCCAGCGGGGGCCCAATCAGCCCCAGCATTTT. Its protein product is CASSQRGPNQPQHF.